These T cell receptor beta chains were read from a single sample in a study of blood T cell repertoires in COVID-19. Produced via immunoSEQ multiplex PCR; TCRdb's table is partial and in-frame only. Of about 210,000 clones in the sample, approximately 80% are singletons; the top ten hold 8.5% to 10%. Sample: PBMCs or T cells enriched from blood (not recorded which). All receptors derive from a woman aged 45-60 years with acute COVID-19. The CDR3 runs from the conserved cysteine through the conserved F or W. D genes are given only for firm matches. The size of a clone is reported for some rows only, either as once, few or many, or as a class for expanded clones.

d_gene | j_gene | v_gene | abundance | CDR3nt | CDR3aa
TRBD1 | TRBJ2-7 | TRBV29-1 | - | TGCAGCTATCGAGGGACAGGGGCTTCATACGAGCAGTACTTC | CSYRGTGASYEQYF
- | TRBJ2-2 | TRBV19 | - | TGTGCCAGTAGTACTAGTGTAGACACCGGGGAGCTGTTTTTT | CASSTSVDTGELFF
TRBD2 | TRBJ2-3 | TRBV7-2 | - | TGTGCCAGCAGCTGGGCGGGGGGGCGCGGCTCAGATACGCAGTATTTT | CASSWAGGRGSDTQYF
- | TRBJ1-6 | TRBV28 | - | TGTGCCAGCAGTTTACCTTTACGTGGAGGCTTTCATAATTCACCCCTCCACTTT | CASSLPLRGGFHNSPLHF
- | TRBJ2-2 | TRBV7-2 | - | TGTGCCAGCAGCTTAACGTGGCAGACCGGGGAGCTGTTTTTT | CASSLTWQTGELFF
TRBD2 | TRBJ2-1 | TRBV7-2 | - | TGTGCCAGCAGCTTTAGAATGCGGGAGGGCAATGAGCAGTTCTTC | CASSFRMREGNEQFF
- | TRBJ1-5 | TRBV27 | - | TGTGCCAGCAGTCAGGCGGGGCGCGGACAGCCCCAGCATTTT | CASSQAGRGQPQHF
- | TRBJ2-7 | TRBV5-6 | few | TGTGCCAGCAGCGGGCAGCCTTCCTACGAGCAGTACTTC | CASSGQPSYEQYF
- | TRBJ2-7 | TRBV7-2 | - | TGTGCCAGCAGCTCGGCCGGGGGCGGCGGGAGCTACGAGCAGTACTTC | CASSSAGGGGSYEQYF
TRBD2 | TRBJ2-2 | TRBV9 | - | TGTGCCAGCAGCGCCGGGGGGACTAACACCGGGGAGCTGTTTTTT | CASSAGGTNTGELFF
TRBD1 | TRBJ2-4 | TRBV4-3 | - | TGCGCCAGCAGCCGAGGACAGGGGAGTGGCATTCAGTACTTC | CASSRGQGSGIQYF
TRBD1 | TRBJ1-1 | TRBV3-1/TRBV3-2 | - | TGTGCCAGCAGCCCCGGGACAGCCATGAACACTGAAGCTTTCTTT | CASSPGTAMNTEAFF
- | TRBJ1-1 | TRBV5-1 | - | TGCGCCAGCAGACTTGCCCAGGGTTCGTTGGAAGCTTTCTTT | CASRLAQGSLEAFF
- | TRBJ1-3 | TRBV18 | - | TGTGCCAGCTCATTAAGGACACTTCACTCTGGAAACACCATATATTTT | CASSLRTLHSGNTIYF
- | TRBJ1-1 | TRBV5-8 | once | TGTGCCAGCAGCTTGGCCGGGGGAGGCACTGAAGCTTTCTTT | CASSLAGGGTEAFF
- | TRBJ1-6 | TRBV10-3 | - | TGTGCCATAGGGAGCTCCTATAATTCACCCCTCCACTTT | CAIGSSYNSPLHF
TRBD1 | TRBJ1-5 | TRBV19 | - | TGTGCCAGTAACCACGGACAGGGGTTAGGCAATCAGCCCCAGCATTTT | CASNHGQGLGNQPQHF
TRBD1 | TRBJ1-6 | TRBV18 | - | TGTGCCAGCTCACTACAGGGGGCAGATTCACCCCTCCACTTT | CASSLQGADSPLHF
- | TRBJ2-1 | TRBV7-9 | - | TGTGCCAGCAGCTTAGCTCTAGATAACAATGAGCAGTTCTTC | CASSLALDNNEQFF
TRBD2 | TRBJ2-1 | TRBV28 | - | TGTGCCAGCAGTTCACCGACTAGCGGAACCTACAATGAGCAGTTCTTC | CASSSPTSGTYNEQFF
- | TRBJ2-3 | TRBV18 | - | TGTGCCAGCTCACATAGCGTCGGTACAGATACGCAGTATTTT | CASSHSVGTDTQYF
TRBD2 | TRBJ2-1 | TRBV6-4 | - | TGTGCCAGCAGTGAAAGTAGCGGGCTCTACAATGAGCAGTTCTTC | CASSESSGLYNEQFF
TRBD1 | TRBJ1-5 | TRBV19 | - | TGTGCCAGTAGCCGGGGGCAGGGGGGCAATCAGCCCCAGCATTTT | CASSRGQGGNQPQHF
TRBD1 | TRBJ1-1 | TRBV5-6 | - | TGTGCCAGCAGCTTGGCCCTCGGACAGGAGATGAACACTGAAGCTTTCTTT | CASSLALGQEMNTEAFF
- | TRBJ2-4 | TRBV27 | - | TGTGCCAGCAGTTCCCACAGTAACCTAGCCAAAAACATTCAGTACTTC | CASSSHSNLAKNIQYF
- | TRBJ2-3 | TRBV3-1/TRBV3-2 | - | TGTGCCAGCAGCGGCCGGGGGACAGATACGCAGTATTTT | CASSGRGTDTQYF
- | TRBJ2-7 | TRBV6-5 | - | TGTGCCAGCAGTTACTCCCGGGACGACAGGTACGAGCAGTACTTC | CASSYSRDDRYEQYF
TRBD2 | TRBJ2-3 | TRBV9 | - | TGTGCCAGCAGCGTAGGGGAGGGTACGCAGTATTTT | CASSVGEGTQYF
- | TRBJ1-2 | TRBV28 | - | TGTGCCAGCAGTTCCTCTGGGCCTTATGGCTACACCTTC | CASSSSGPYGYTF
- | TRBJ2-3 | TRBV29-1 | - | TGCAGCGGGGACTCGGGACTCACAGATACGCAGTATTTT | CSGDSGLTDTQYF
- | TRBJ1-2 | TRBV7-2 | - | TGTGCCAGCAGCGCCCAAGCAGGGATAGGTGGCTACACCTTC | CASSAQAGIGGYTF
TRBD1 | TRBJ2-2 | TRBV5-1 | - | TGCGCCAGCAGCTTGTTCCCCCCGGGACAGGGTTCGATGTCGTTCACCGGGGAGCTGTTTTTT | CASSLFPPGQGSMSFTGELFF
TRBD1 | TRBJ1-4 | TRBV7-2 | once | TGTGCCAGCAGCCCGACAGGGTTAGGCGTCGTGGCTAATGAAAAACTGTTTTTT | CASSPTGLGVVANEKLFF
- | TRBJ1-3 | TRBV28 | - | TGTGCCAGCAGTCTGCTGGGCACTGGAAACACCATATATTTT | CASSLLGTGNTIYF
- | TRBJ2-1 | TRBV6-5 | - | TGTGCCAGCAGTCTTCTAGAATACAATGAGCAGTTCTTC | CASSLLEYNEQFF
TRBD1 | TRBJ1-5 | TRBV19 | - | TGTGCCACCGTCGGACAGGCGAATAGCAATCAGCCCCAGCATTTT | CATVGQANSNQPQHF
TRBD1 | TRBJ1-2 | TRBV5-1 | - | TGCGCCAGCAGCTCGACAGGGGGAAACTATGGCTACACCTTC | CASSSTGGNYGYTF
- | TRBJ2-1 | TRBV29-1 | once | TGCAGCGTCCGGACTTCGCTAGGAGACAATGAGCAGTTCTTC | CSVRTSLGDNEQFF
TRBD1 | TRBJ1-5 | TRBV19 | few | TGTGCCAGTAGTATAGGGGGGACAGGGGGCGTTCAGCCCCAGCATTTT | CASSIGGTGGVQPQHF
- | TRBJ2-7 | TRBV2 | - | TGTGCCAGCAGGTGGAGCTCCTACGAGCAGTACTTC | CASRWSSYEQYF
TRBD1 | TRBJ1-5 | TRBV6-5 | - | TGTGCCAGCAGGGCTACAGGGGGCATCGGACAGCCCCAGCATTTT | CASRATGGIGQPQHF
TRBD2 | TRBJ2-3 | TRBV18 | - | TGTGCCAGCTCACCACCCGTCCGGGAGGGGGGAGATACGCAGTATTTT | CASSPPVREGGDTQYF
- | TRBJ2-1 | TRBV11-1 | - | TGTGCCAGCAGCTTAGCTACACATTCCTACAATGAGCAGTTCTTC | CASSLATHSYNEQFF
TRBD1 | TRBJ2-1 | TRBV7-3 | - | TGTGCCAGCAGCTTAAGTGCAGGGGGTGAGCAGTTCTTC | CASSLSAGGEQFF
- | TRBJ2-5 | TRBV6-6 | once | TGTGCCAGCAGTTACTCTTGGGGCCGGGAGACCCAGTACTTC | CASSYSWGRETQYF